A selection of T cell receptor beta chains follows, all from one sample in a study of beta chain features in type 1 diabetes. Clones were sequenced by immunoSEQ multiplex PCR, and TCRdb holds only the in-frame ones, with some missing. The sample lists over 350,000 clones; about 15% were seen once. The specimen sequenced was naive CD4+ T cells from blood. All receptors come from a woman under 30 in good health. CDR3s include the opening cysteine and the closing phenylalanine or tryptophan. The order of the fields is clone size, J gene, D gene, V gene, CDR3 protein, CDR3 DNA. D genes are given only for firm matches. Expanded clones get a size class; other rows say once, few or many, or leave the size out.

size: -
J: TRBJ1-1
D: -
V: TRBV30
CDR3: CAWTMYGGERTEAFF
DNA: TGTGCCTGGACAATGTATGGAGGGGAGCGCACTGAAGCTTTCTTT

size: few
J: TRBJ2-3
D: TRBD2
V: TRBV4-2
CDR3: CASSQLNGTSGRADTQYF
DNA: TGTGCCAGCAGCCAACTAAATGGGACTAGCGGGAGAGCAGATACGCAGTATTTT

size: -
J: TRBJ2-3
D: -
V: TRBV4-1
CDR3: CASSPGEADTQYF
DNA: TGCGCCAGCAGCCCGGGGGAGGCAGATACGCAGTATTTT

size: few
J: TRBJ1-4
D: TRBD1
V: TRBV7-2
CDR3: CASSGHRGTNEKLFF
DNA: TGTGCCAGCAGCGGCCACAGGGGAACTAATGAAAAACTGTTTTTT

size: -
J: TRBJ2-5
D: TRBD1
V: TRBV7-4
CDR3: CASSDTGGGWETQYF
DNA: TGTGCCAGCAGCGATACAGGGGGCGGATGGGAGACCCAGTACTTC

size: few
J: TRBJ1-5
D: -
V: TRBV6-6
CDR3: CASSYSLDYQPQHF
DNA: TGTGCCAGCAGTTACTCCTTAGATTATCAGCCCCAGCATTTT

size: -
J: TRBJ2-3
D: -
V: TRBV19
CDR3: CASSRQGDTQYF
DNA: TGTGCCAGTAGTCGGCAGGGGGATACGCAGTATTTT

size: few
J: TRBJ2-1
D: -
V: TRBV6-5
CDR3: CASSILQGNNEQFF
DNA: TGTGCCAGCAGCATACTACAGGGAAACAATGAGCAGTTCTTC

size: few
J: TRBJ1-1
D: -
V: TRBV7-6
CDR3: CASSVGQGGYTEAFF
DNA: TGTGCCAGCAGCGTAGGGCAGGGAGGGTACACTGAAGCTTTCTTT

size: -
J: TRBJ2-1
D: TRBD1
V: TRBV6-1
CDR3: CASIRQGNYNEQFF
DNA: TGTGCCAGCATCAGACAGGGAAACTACAATGAGCAGTTCTTC

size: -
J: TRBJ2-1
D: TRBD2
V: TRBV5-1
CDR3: CASGRSGDEQFF
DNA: TGCGCCAGCGGCCGTAGCGGGGATGAGCAGTTCTTC

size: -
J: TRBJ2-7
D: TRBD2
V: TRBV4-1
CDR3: CASSETSGGIRTYEQYF
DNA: TGCGCCAGCAGCGAGACTAGCGGGGGGATCCGCACCTACGAGCAGTACTTC

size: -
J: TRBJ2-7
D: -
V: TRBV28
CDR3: CASPIPEDEQYF
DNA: TGTGCCAGCCCGATTCCGGAGGACGAGCAGTACTTC

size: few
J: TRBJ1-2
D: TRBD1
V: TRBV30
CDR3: CAWRTGPGYTF
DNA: TGTGCCTGGCGGACAGGCCCCGGCTACACCTTC

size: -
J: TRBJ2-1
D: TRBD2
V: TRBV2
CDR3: CASSEEGGRAYEQFF
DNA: TGTGCCAGCAGTGAAGAGGGCGGGAGGGCCTATGAGCAGTTCTTC

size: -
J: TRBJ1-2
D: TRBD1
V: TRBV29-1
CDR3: CSAATGEAPYGYTF
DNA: TGCAGCGCTGCGACAGGGGAAGCCCCCTATGGCTACACCTTC

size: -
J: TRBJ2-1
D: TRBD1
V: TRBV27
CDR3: CASSSRGLSVDEQFF
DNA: TGTGCCAGCAGTTCCAGGGGGCTCTCGGTCGATGAGCAGTTCTTC

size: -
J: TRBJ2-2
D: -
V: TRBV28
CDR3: CASSPPLPNTGELFF
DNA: TGTGCCAGCAGTCCGCCACTACCGAACACCGGGGAGCTGTTTTTT

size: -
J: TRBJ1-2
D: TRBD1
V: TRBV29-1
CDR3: CSVDDRGRNYGYTF
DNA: TGCAGCGTTGATGACAGGGGGCGGAACTATGGCTACACCTTC

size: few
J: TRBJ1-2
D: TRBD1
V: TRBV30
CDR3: CACSRRGQGGYTF
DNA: TGTGCCTGCAGTCGAAGGGGGCAGGGCGGCTACACCTTC

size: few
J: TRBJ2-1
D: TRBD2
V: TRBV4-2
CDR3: CASSPGTIYEQFF
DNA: TGTGCCAGCAGCCCTGGGACTATTTATGAGCAGTTCTTC

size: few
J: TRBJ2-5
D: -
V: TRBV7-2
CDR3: CASSLGRGQETQYF
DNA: TGTGCCAGCAGCTTAGGTCGGGGGCAAGAGACCCAGTACTTC

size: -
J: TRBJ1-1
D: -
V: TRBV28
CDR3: CATLSGGAGNTEAFF
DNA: TGTGCCACATTGAGCGGGGGCGCGGGGAACACTGAAGCTTTCTTT

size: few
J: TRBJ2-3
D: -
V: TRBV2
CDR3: CASSREQGFSDTQYF
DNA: TGTGCCAGCAGTAGAGAACAGGGATTCTCAGATACGCAGTATTTT

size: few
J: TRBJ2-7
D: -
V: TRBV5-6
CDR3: CASSSLSGLREYF
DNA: TGTGCCAGCAGCTCCCTCTCAGGACTAAGGGAGTACTTC

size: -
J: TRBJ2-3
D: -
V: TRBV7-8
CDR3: CASSLRWLALVNTDTQYF
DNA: TGTGCCAGCAGCTTAAGATGGCTAGCGTTAGTAAACACAGATACGCAGTATTTT

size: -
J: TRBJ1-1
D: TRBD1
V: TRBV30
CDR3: CAWTGGYRTEAFF
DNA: TGTGCCTGGACAGGGGGCTATAGGACTGAAGCTTTCTTT

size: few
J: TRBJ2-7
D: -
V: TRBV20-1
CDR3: CSAERGDEQYF
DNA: TGCAGTGCTGAGCGAGGAGACGAGCAGTACTTC

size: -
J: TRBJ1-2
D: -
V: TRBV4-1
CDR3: CASSQPGLTRDYGYTF
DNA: TGCGCCAGCAGCCAGCCTGGACTTACACGGGACTATGGCTACACCTTC

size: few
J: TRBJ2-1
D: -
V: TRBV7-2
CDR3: CASSFSRDRYNEQFF
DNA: TGTGCCAGCAGCTTCTCGCGGGACCGATACAATGAGCAGTTCTTC

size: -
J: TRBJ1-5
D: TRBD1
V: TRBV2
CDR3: CASRRGTGAPQPQHF
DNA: TGTGCCAGCCGGAGAGGGACAGGGGCCCCTCAGCCCCAGCATTTT

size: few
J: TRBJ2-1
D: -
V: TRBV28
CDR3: CASSFPVKNEQFF
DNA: TGTGCCAGCAGTTTCCCGGTCAAGAATGAGCAGTTCTTC

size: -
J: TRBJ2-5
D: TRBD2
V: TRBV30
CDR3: CAWSAAGGKEERETQYF
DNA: TGTGCCTGGAGTGCAGCGGGAGGCAAAGAGGAGAGAGAGACCCAGTACTTC

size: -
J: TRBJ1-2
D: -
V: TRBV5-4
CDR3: CASSPSNYGYTF
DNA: TGTGCCAGCAGCCCGTCTAACTATGGCTACACCTTC

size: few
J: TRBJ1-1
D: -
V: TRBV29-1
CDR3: CSVEVRSNTEAFF
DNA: TGCAGCGTTGAAGTCCGGTCGAACACTGAAGCTTTCTTT

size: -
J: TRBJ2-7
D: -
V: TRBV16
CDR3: CASSRQSYEQYF
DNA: TGTGCCAGCAGCCGACAGTCCTACGAGCAGTACTTC

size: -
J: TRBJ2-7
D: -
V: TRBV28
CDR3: CASSLGGREQYF
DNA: TGTGCCAGCAGTTTGGGTGGGCGCGAGCAGTACTTC

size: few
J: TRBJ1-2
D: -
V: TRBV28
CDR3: CASSSGTQNYGYTF
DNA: TGTGCCAGCAGTTCCGGGACACAAAACTATGGCTACACCTTC

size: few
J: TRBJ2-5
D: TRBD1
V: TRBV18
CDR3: CASSPKQGAIGETQYF
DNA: TGTGCCAGCTCACCGAAACAGGGGGCGATAGGAGAGACCCAGTACTTC

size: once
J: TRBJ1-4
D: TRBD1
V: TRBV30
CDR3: CAWREGQGIAEKLFF
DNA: TGTGCCTGGAGAGAGGGACAGGGCATCGCAGAAAAACTGTTTTTT

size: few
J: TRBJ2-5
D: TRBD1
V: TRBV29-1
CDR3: CSVSDRGWQETQYF
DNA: TGCAGCGTTTCTGACAGGGGGTGGCAAGAGACCCAGTACTTC

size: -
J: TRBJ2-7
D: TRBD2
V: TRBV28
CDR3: CASSGTTPSYEQYF
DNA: TGTGCCAGCTCCGGGACTACGCCTTCCTACGAGCAGTACTTC

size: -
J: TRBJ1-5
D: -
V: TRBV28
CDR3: CASRLDTALGNQPQHF
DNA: TGTGCCAGCAGGTTAGACACAGCCCTCGGCAATCAGCCCCAGCATTTT

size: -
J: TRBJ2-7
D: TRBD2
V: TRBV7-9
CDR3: CASSFSGVEQYF
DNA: TGTGCCAGCAGCTTTAGCGGGGTCGAGCAGTACTTC

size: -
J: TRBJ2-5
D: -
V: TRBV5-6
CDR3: CASSRDRDQYF
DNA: TGTGCCAGCAGCCGGGATAGGGACCAGTACTTC

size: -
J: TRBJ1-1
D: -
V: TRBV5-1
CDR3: CASSLAQGLQAAF
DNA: TGCGCCAGCAGCTTGGCCCAGGGTCTGCAGGCGGCTTTT

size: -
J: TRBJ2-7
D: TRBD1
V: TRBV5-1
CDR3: CASSPRGQDYEQYF
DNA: TGCGCCAGCAGCCCCCGGGGACAGGACTACGAGCAGTACTTC

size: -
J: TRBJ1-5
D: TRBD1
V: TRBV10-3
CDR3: CAISEGQGDQPQHF
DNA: TGTGCCATCAGTGAGGGACAGGGCGATCAGCCCCAGCATTTT